What follows is one T cell receptor (beta chain) and its context. No antigen is known for it. This record belongs to a study of cytomegalovirus exposure and HLA in healthy donors. Study-level points and caveats: Further analysis was carried out later, and it showed several of the most significant clusters appearing linked to common viral pathogens.

The PCR was carried out with 60 Vbeta primers and 13 Jbeta primers. The protocol was immunoSEQ multiplex PCR, while the TCRdb copy is restricted to in-frame clones and leaves out a portion. The table has under 200,000 clones, over 60% seen once. The receptor's source is a girl between 5 and 17 years old in good health and CMV-seronegative. The material sequenced was PBMCs.

The CDR3 DNA is TGTGCCACTCGGACGGAGGTATCGAACACTGAAGCTTTCTTT. The encoded protein is CATRTEVSNTEAFF. The chain recombines TRBV5-4 with TRBJ1-1; D gene unclear. CDR3 size: 14 residues. CDR1 and CDR2 (germline): SGHNT, YYREEE (reference sequence). The V gene lost 9 bases and the J gene lost 1 base, with 16 bases spanning the gap.